This T cell receptor beta chain came from a study of T cell responses to AZD1222 COVID-19 vaccine. General study points: Within unmutated variant regions lay the reported targets of nearly half of spike-specific TCRs.

Sequenced by immunoSEQ multiplex PCR; TCRdb stores in-frame clones only, minus some. This sample has about 68,000 clones, with 60% to 85% found just once. Trimming shortened V by 6 bases and J by 0 bases, and 8 bases separated the two germline ends. The CDR3 contains 13 residues. The V gene's germline CDR1 is KGHSH and CDR2 LQKENI. In the case of this clone: Antigen: not known.

The material sequenced was peripheral blood, taken on day 0 of AZD1222 vaccination. The V call is TRBV18, the J call TRBJ1-1; perhaps TRBD1 as D (5 bases). This clonotype was obtained from an adult in good health. In nucleotides, the CDR3 is TGTGCCAGCTCTCCAGGGATGAACACTGAAGCTTTCTTT. This sequence encodes CASSPGMNTEAFF.